This TCR beta chain stems from a study of T cells after yellow fever vaccination. This clonotype showed up just a few times. The antigen is unknown. A universal primer site and UMIs were added as TCR cDNA was made by 5'RACE template switching. TCRdb re-called the 5' RACE reads with MiXCR, one entry per CDR3 protein. The sample has fewer than 400,000 distinct CDR3 sequences; 9.5% to 12% are singletons. The trim removed 0 bases at V and 1 base at J, leaving 10 bases unmatched. The germline gives CDR1 SGHRS, CDR2 YFSETQ. There are 18 residues in the CDR3. Study conclusions and caveats: Weaker overall was a secondary response that nonetheless peaked faster, on day 5 versus 15. Most clones from primary vaccination resurfaced after the booster (under 97% CD4, approximately 87% CD8). CD4 and CD8 compartments shared a small share of clonotypes, likely from convergent recombination.

The source was CD4+ T cells sorted from PBMCs, collected 45 days after the yellow fever booster vaccination. The chain has TRBV5-1 and TRBJ2-3, with 8 bases aligning to TRBD2. This TCR came from a man younger than 35 who received the YFV17D yellow fever vaccine. CDR3 protein: CASSLAGSGGLGTDTQYF. The DNA of the CDR3 is TGCGCCAGCAGCTTGGCCGGGTCGGGGGGGCTCGGCACAGATACGCAGTATTTT.